These 10 T cell receptor beta chains originate from one sample sequenced in a study of cytomegalovirus exposure and HLA in healthy donors. The PCR employed 60 Vbeta primers together with 13 Jbeta primers. Profiling relied on immunoSEQ multiplex PCR, and the TCRdb table lists in-frame clones only, not all of them. Of roughly 140,000 clones in the sample, almost 80% were seen once. The material sequenced was PBMCs. The receptor set was obtained from a woman aged 35 to 49 in good health and CMV-seropositive.

V is TRBV20-1 and J is TRBJ2-7; a weak D match, TRBD2 (6 bases). Germline V CDR1 and CDR2: DFQATT, SNEGSKA (reference sequence). The CDR3 is made up of 11 amino acids. The ends were cut back, 5 bases at V and 6 bases at J, with 11 bases in the middle. CDR3 residues: CSAGDFPEQYF. For the CDR3, the DNA is TGCAGTGCTGGGGACTTTCCCGAGCAGTACTTC.

This rearrangement joins TRBV7-2 to TRBJ2-1; 9 nucleotides align to TRBD2. The CDR3 has 15 amino acids. Germline V CDR1 and CDR2: SGHTA, FQGNSA. After removal of 5 bases from V and 6 bases from J, the junction contained 8 bases not matched to a gene. The CDR3 DNA is TGTGCCAGCAGCCTAAGCGGGGGGCCTTTCAATGAGCAGTTCTTC. Encoded protein: CASSLSGGPFNEQFF.

The chain has TRBV5-6 and TRBJ1-2; D is ambiguous. Germline V lookup: CDR1 SGHDT, CDR2 YYEEEE. The ends were cut back, 0 bases at V and 4 bases at J, with 13 bases in the middle. This CDR3 is 15 amino acids long. The DNA for the CDR3 is TGTGCCAGCAGCTTGGCCTTAGCGGGTTCCTATGGCTACACCTTC. Translating gives CASSLALAGSYGYTF.

The chain is built from TRBV4-1 and TRBJ1-2; possible D gene TRBD1, 6 bases. V was cut by 6 bases and J by 4 bases, with 9 bases left in between. The CDR3 sequence is 12 residues long. Per the germline V gene, CDR1 is MGHRA and CDR2 is YSYEKL. The CDR3 here is CASRTGSYGYTF. In nucleotides, the CDR3 is TGCGCCAGCAGGACAGGATCCTATGGCTACACCTTC.

The chain uses TRBV5-4 and TRBJ1-2, with 9 bases that match TRBD1. Looked up from germline, CDR1 is SGHNT and CDR2 is YYREEE (reference sequence). The length of the CDR3 is 16 residues. V shed 3 bases, J shed 5 bases, and the junction held 11 bases outside the gene matches. CDR3 in DNA: TGTGCCAGCAGCTCAAACTACGGACAGGGGATATATGGCTACACCTTC. Its protein product is CASSSNYGQGIYGYTF.

This sequence joins TRBV9 and TRBJ2-3; D call uncertain. Per germline, CDR1 SGDLS and CDR2 YYNGEE. Trimming pared 1 base from V and 2 bases from J, leaving 11 bases between. This CDR3 has 15 amino acids. Here the CDR3 reads CASSVWAGSTDTQYF. The CDR3 bases are TGTGCCAGCAGCGTATGGGCTGGCTCCACAGATACGCAGTATTTT.

The chain couples TRBV6-1 to TRBJ2-1; 16 bases match TRBD2. CDR3 length: 14 residues. The junction had 8 bases not matched to a gene; V was cut back by 5 bases and J by 16 bases. Germline lookup yields CDR1 MNHNS and CDR2 SASEGT. CDR3 bases: TGTGCCAGCAGTCCGGGACTAGCGGGGGGGCCTTTATTCTTC. Translation: CASSPGLAGGPLFF.

The chain employs TRBV29-1 and TRBJ1-2, with D possibly TRBD1 on 5 matching bases. V lost 3 bases to trimming and J lost 8 bases, with 16 bases between them. The CDR3 extends over 13 amino acids. Germline V CDR1 and CDR2: SQVTM, ANQGSEA. In nucleotides, the CDR3 is TGCAGCGTTGACGCCTCCCCGGGGGGAGGCTACACCTTC. As protein: CSVDASPGGGYTF.

This rearrangement joins TRBV7-9 to TRBJ2-2, with D maybe TRBD1 (6 bases). Per germline, CDR1 SEHNR and CDR2 FQNEAQ (reference sequence). V was shortened by 6 bases and J by 6 bases, with 17 bases between the two germline ends. The CDR3 contains 15 residues. The chain's CDR3 is CASRYLQGLSGELFF. The CDR3 bases are TGTGCCAGCAGATATCTACAGGGTTTGTCCGGGGAGCTGTTTTTT.

This chain joins TRBV7-4 and TRBJ2-3, with D possibly being TRBD2 (5 bases). The CDR3 spans 23 residues. The germline V gene encodes CDR1 SGHVT and CDR2 SQSDAQ. Deletions cut 0 bases from V and 0 bases from J, with 31 bases between. The CDR3 DNA reads as TGTGCCAGCAGCTTAGCGAATAATCTCGGCGGGCGACCTTACAAAGAGAGCACAGATACGCAGTATTTT. This codes for CASSLANNLGGRPYKESTDTQYF.